This TCR beta chain was found in a study of blood T cell repertoires in COVID-19 (dated by TCRdb to the early 2020s). Study-wide context: Collaborator samples came from the United States, Italy and Spain and covered acute and convalescent phases of COVID-19. The prospective study material was composed of cDNA or gDNA derived from T cells, B-cell-depleted T cells, or PBMCs. Subjects who had been exposed to COVID-19, were actively infected with it, or had recovered from it provided the deeply sampled blood TCRbeta repertoires that made up the dataset. A freely available public database, intended as a resource for researchers studying the immune response to SARS-CoV-2, is where the repertoires were released. The samples were drawn from the first 160 participants of the ongoing ImmuneRACE study and from about 1,200 subjects provided by 6 global collaborators. A de-identified subject ID, COVID-19 status, age in years and sex were almost always included in the sample metadata. HLA class I and class II types, where available, came from metadata supplied by the sample provider rather than from assay-based typing. The paper as a whole reports these results and caveats: The quantity of clinical and demographic metadata differed by source and by participant and was supplied without curation.

TCRbeta CDR3 regions were amplified from genomic DNA by means of the immunoSEQ Assay, a bias-controlled multiplex PCR. Per the original workflow: Within the assay, amplification of reference gene primers was used to estimate how many nucleated cells each sample contained. Sequence reads were collapsed and filtered to measure the absolute abundance of every unique TCRbeta CDR3 rearrangement. For each sample, productive Simpson clonality was calculated as the square root of Simpson's diversity index across productive rearrangements. TCRdb holds this immuneACCESS table with in-frame rearrangements only. Some clones are missing; in checked studies, unresolved V genes explain under half, and the rest has no known cause. The V and J calls and clone size were taken over from that table, and D and trimming were inferred from the DNA. This sample lists 200,000 to 300,000 clones; approximately 92% were detected once. About 2.5% of the sample rests with the top ten.

The CDR3 has 18 amino acids, counting the end cysteine and phenylalanine. CDR3 DNA is the only sequence kept; it has 54 bases, read in frame from the first base. Germline trimming: 5 bases from V, 4 bases from J; junction bases outside gene matches: 12. CDR1 KGHDR and CDR2 SFDVKD were looked up in the germline V gene. In Seattle, one collaborating source enrolled patients while the infection was active and tracked those patients longitudinally over the course of disease. Collaborating institutions collected whole blood in K2EDTA tubes following their own protocols. For TCRbeta analysis, collaborators shipped samples as frozen whole blood, isolated PBMCs, or DNA extracted from either of those sample types. Concerning this clone: The target of this receptor is not known. No base quality values were provided; no much bigger clone lies one nucleotide off.

The V and J genes are TRBV24-1 and TRBJ1-5; TRBD1 matches 11 bases in the middle. The sequence came from a person aged 18-30 years with COVID-19, enrolled during active disease. Sample: peripheral blood. Here the CDR3 is given as CATSGAPGQGVSNQPQHF. The sequenced DNA is TGTGCCACCAGTGGTGCGCCGGGACAGGGGGTCTCGAATCAGCCCCAGCATTTT.